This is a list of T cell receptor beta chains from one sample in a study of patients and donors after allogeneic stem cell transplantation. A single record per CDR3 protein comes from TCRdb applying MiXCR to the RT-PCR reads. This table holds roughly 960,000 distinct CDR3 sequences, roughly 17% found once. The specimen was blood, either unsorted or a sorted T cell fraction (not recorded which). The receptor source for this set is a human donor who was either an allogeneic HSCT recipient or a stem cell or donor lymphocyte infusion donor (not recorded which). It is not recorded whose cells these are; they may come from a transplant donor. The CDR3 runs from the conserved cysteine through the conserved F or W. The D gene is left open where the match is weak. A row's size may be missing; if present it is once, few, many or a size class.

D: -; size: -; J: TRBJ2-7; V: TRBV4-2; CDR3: CASSHVTGKLSYEQYF; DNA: TGTGCCAGCAGCCACGTTACAGGGAAACTCTCCTACGAGCAGTACTTC
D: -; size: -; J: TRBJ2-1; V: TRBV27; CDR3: CASSSLQNPYNEQFF; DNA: TGTGCCAGCAGTTCCCTCCAAAACCCCTACAATGAGCAGTTCTTC
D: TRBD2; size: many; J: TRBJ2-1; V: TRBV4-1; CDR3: CASSQLAGVGNEQFF; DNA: TGCGCCAGCAGCCAACTAGCGGGAGTAGGGAATGAGCAGTTCTTC
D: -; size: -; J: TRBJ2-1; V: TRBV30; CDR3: CAWTMAFWGEQFF; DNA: TGTGCCTGGACGATGGCCTTCTGGGGTGAGCAGTTCTTC
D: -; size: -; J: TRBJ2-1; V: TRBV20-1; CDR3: CSATGSAYEQFF; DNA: TGCAGTGCTACAGGGTCAGCGTATGAGCAGTTCTTC
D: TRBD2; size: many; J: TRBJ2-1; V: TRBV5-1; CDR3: CASSLVLAGRDEQFF; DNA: TGCGCCAGCAGCTTGGTCCTAGCGGGGAGGGATGAGCAGTTCTTC
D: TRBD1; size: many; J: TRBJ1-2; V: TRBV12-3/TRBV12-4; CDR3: CASSPGTGGLDYGYTF; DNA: TGTGCCAGCAGTCCCGGGACAGGGGGCTTGGACTATGGCTACACCTTC
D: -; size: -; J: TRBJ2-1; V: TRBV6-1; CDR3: CASSEAGWGERKSSYNEQFF; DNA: TGTGCCAGCAGTGAAGCGGGGTGGGGGGAGCGGAAAAGCTCCTACAATGAGCAGTTCTTC
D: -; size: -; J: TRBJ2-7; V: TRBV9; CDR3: CASSPEAVPGDEQYF; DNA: TGTGCCAGCAGCCCCGAGGCGGTACCCGGGGACGAGCAGTACTTC
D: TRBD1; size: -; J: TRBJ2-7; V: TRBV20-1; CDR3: CSAKSGQGAIEQYF; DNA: TGCAGTGCTAAATCGGGACAGGGGGCAATCGAGCAGTACTTC
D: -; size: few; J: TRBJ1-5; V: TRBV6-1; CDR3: CASRRERREQPQHF; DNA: TGTGCCAGCAGGAGGGAGCGACGAGAACAGCCCCAGCATTTT